The source of this T cell receptor beta chain is a study of blood T cell repertoires in COVID-19 (dated by TCRdb to 2020 to 2022). Study-level background: The collaborator samples originated in the United States, Italy and Spain and spanned the acute and convalescent phases of COVID-19. The material from the prospective study consisted of cDNA or gDNA derived from T cells, B-cell-depleted T cells, or PBMCs. Subjects who had been exposed to COVID-19, were actively infected with it, or had recovered from it provided the deeply sampled blood TCRbeta repertoires that made up the dataset. A freely available public database, intended as a resource for researchers studying the immune response to SARS-CoV-2, is where the repertoires were released. The samples were drawn from two sources: the first 160 participants of the ongoing ImmuneRACE study, and 1,254 subjects contributed by 6 global collaborators. A de-identified subject ID, COVID-19 status, age in years and sex were almost always included in the sample metadata. Where HLA class I and class II types were available, the types were taken from metadata supplied by the sample provider, not from assay-based typing.

Points the paper makes about the study in general: The quantity of clinical and demographic metadata differed by source and by participant and was supplied without curation.

Comments on this clone: Its antigen remains undetermined. Base-call qualities are not available, and no considerably larger clone is one nucleotide away.

Enrolling through a virtual design, the prospective study's participants ranged in age from roughly 18 to 89 years and lived across some 22 United States geographic areas. In the prospective study, cohorts were assigned on the basis of participant-reported clinical history obtained from a screening survey and a study questionnaire. Recovered participants in ImmuneRACE Cohort 3 were defined as having two consecutive negative NP/OP PCR tests, clearance from a healthcare professional, or resolution of symptoms. In the prospective study, whole blood, serum and a nasopharyngeal or oropharyngeal swab were collected from each participant by mobile phlebotomists. Additional blood draws and questionnaires over an approximately two-month period could optionally be provided by prospective study participants. Before DNA extraction, blood samples from the prospective study were shipped at room temperature or frozen.

CDR1 and CDR2 (KGHSH, LQKENI) derive from the germline V gene. The cysteine opens and the phenylalanine closes a CDR3 of 14 amino acids. Solely the CDR3 DNA is kept, with 42 bases framed from the first base. V and J lose 2 bases and 2 bases, and a span of 9 bases separates them. The immunoSEQ Assay, a bias-controlled multiplex PCR, was used to amplify TCRbeta CDR3 regions from genomic DNA. The study's processing was this. Within the assay, amplification of reference gene primers was used to estimate how many nucleated cells each sample contained. Sequence reads were collapsed and filtered to measure the absolute abundance of every unique TCRbeta CDR3 rearrangement. Productive Simpson clonality was computed per sample as the square root of Simpson's diversity index over productive rearrangements. As stored in TCRdb, this immuneACCESS dataset retains in-frame rearrangements with V and J assigned. A fraction of the clones does not appear; measured against another copy, unresolved V genes explain less than half of the discrepancy, and the remainder lacks a known reason. That table is the source of V, J and clone size, and D and trimming were worked out from the DNA. The sample table holds about 480,000 clones, of which around nine tenths were seen once. The ten top clones hold 1.8% of the sample.

What was sequenced was PBMCs or T cells enriched from blood (not recorded which). The sequence came from a woman between 35 and 50 years old who had recovered from COVID-19. The chain was built from TRBV18 and TRBJ1-2; TRBD1 could be the D gene, as 6 bases match. The CDR3 sequence is CASSPTGKNYGYTF. The DNA sequence follows: TGTGCCAGCTCACCAACAGGGAAGAACTATGGCTACACCTTC.